This T cell receptor (beta chain) was recorded in a study of blood T cell repertoires in COVID-19. The wider study: The samples span acute and convalescent COVID-19 from the United States, Italy and Spain. PBMCs, B-cell-depleted T cells, or T cells were the source of the cDNA or gDNA that made up the material.

This clone was found once. Original processing methods: Reference gene primer amplification gave estimated nucleated cell counts. The protocol was immunoSEQ multiplex PCR, while the TCRdb copy is restricted to in-frame clones and leaves out a portion. V, J and clone size derive from that table, while D and trimming were established from the DNA sequence. The sample has some 240,000 clones, around four fifths seen once. With V trimmed by 7 bases and J by 0 bases, 11 bases remained unmatched. The CDR3 is made up of 17 amino acids. Per the germline V gene, CDR1 is MDHEN and CDR2 is SYDVKM. The sequenced material came from peripheral blood. V and J are TRBV28 and TRBJ1-5; 8 bases line up with TRBD1. The origin of this receptor is an older woman with active or convalescent COVID-19. The CDR3 DNA reads TGTGCCAGCAAACCCTACGGACAGGGCGATAGCAATCAGCCCCAGCATTTT. Protein product: CASKPYGQGDSNQPQHF.